The 5 T cell receptor beta chains below were found in one sample sequenced in a study of T-cell memory formation after mild COVID-19. MiXCR, run by TCRdb on the 5' RACE reads, gives a single entry per CDR3 protein. The profile shows around 340,000 distinct CDR3 sequences, about 16% of them singletons. The sample taken for sequencing was PBMCs or a T cell subset sorted from them (not recorded which). All receptors derive from a man between 18 and 29 years old who had mild COVID-19 (a few samples of this study predate the infection). Cell type and time point are not known.

This clonotype showed up just a few times. The V gene is TRBV5-1, the J gene TRBJ2-5; TRBD1 aligns across 7 bases. The CDR3 loop spans 17 amino acids. V was clipped by 2 bases and J by 5 bases; unmatched bases: 15. Germline V CDR1 and CDR2: SGHRS, YFSETQ. DNA for the CDR3: TGCGCCAGCAGCTTCTTAGGGGGCTCGATGGTCATGGAGACCCAGTACTTC. This codes for CASSFLGGSMVMETQYF.

CDR3 DNA sequence: TGCAGTGCTAGAGATACCAGCCCTTCACCCCTCCACTTT. Protein sequence: CSARDTSPSPLHF. The chain carries TRBV20-1 and TRBJ1-6; D unresolved. The V end was cut by 0 bases, the J end by 9 bases, with 9 bases between. The CDR3 contains 13 residues. Germline V gives CDR1 DFQATT, CDR2 SNEGSKA (reference sequence).

In this sample, this clonotype turned up a few times. This sequence joins TRBV12-3 or TRBV12-4 and TRBJ1-2; perhaps TRBD1 as D (6 bases). Trimming pared 2 bases from V and 3 bases from J, leaving 7 bases between. The length of the CDR3 is 13 residues. The CDR3, as DNA: TGTGCCAGCAGTTTACAGGGGCACTATGGCTACACCTTC. Its protein is CASSLQGHYGYTF.

This clonotype has more than one count but fewer than ten. The chain carries TRBV3-1 and TRBJ2-7, with D perhaps matching TRBD1 or TRBD2 (5 bases each). The length of the CDR3 is 16 residues. V lost 7 bases and J 2 bases, leaving 21 bases between the germline ends. Germline values: CDR1 LGHDT, CDR2 YNNKEL (reference sequence). For the CDR3, the DNA is TGTGCCAGCAACCCACCCCTACCGGGACCCGCCTACGAGCAGTACTTC. Protein product: CASNPPLPGPAYEQYF.

This clonotype showed up just a few times. This chain joins TRBV4-2 and TRBJ2-5; TRBD2 aligns across 10 bases. CDR3 length: 15 amino acids. Germline CDR1 reads LGHNA; CDR2 reads YNFKEQ. Unmatched junction bases numbered 6, after V lost 3 bases and J lost 5 bases. This CDR3 is CASSQSGGAGETQYF. CDR3 bases: TGTGCCAGCAGCCAGAGCGGGGGGGCCGGGGAGACCCAGTACTTC.